This entry describes one TCR beta chain. Its antigen has not been determined. No much larger clonotype is one base removed from it; base qualities were not supplied. The collaborating institutions used their own protocols to collect whole blood in K2EDTA tubes. For TCRbeta analysis, collaborator samples were shipped as frozen whole blood, as isolated PBMCs, or as DNA extracted from either sample type. The sample originates from a study of blood T cell repertoires in COVID-19 (dated by TCRdb to the early 2020s). Broadly, across the study: Samples covering the acute and convalescent phases of COVID-19 were provided by collaborators in the United States, Italy and Spain. The material from the prospective study consisted of cDNA or gDNA derived from T cells, B-cell-depleted T cells, or PBMCs. Sample metadata almost always included a de-identified subject ID, COVID-19 status, age in years and sex. The repertoires were made available in a free public database intended to serve as a resource for research on the immune response to SARS-CoV-2. The dataset comprised deeply sampled blood TCRbeta repertoires from subjects exposed to, actively infected with, or recovered from COVID-19. HLA class I and class II types, where available, came from metadata supplied by the sample provider rather than from assay-based typing. The samples were drawn from the first 160 participants of the ongoing ImmuneRACE study and from 1,254 subjects provided by 6 global collaborators.

V and J lose 1 base and 2 bases, and a span of 9 bases separates them. For CDR1 and CDR2, the germline V gene lists SGHVS and FQNEAQ. The CDR3 measures 14 amino acids from cysteine to phenylalanine. The DNA shown is the 42-base CDR3, in frame from base 1. Study-level results and caveats: The quantity of clinical and demographic metadata differed by source and by participant and was supplied without curation.

The immunoSEQ Assay, a bias-controlled multiplex PCR, was used to amplify TCRbeta CDR3 regions from genomic DNA. For the original study's pipeline: Nucleated cell counts per sample were estimated from amplification of reference gene primers within the assay. Sequence reads were collapsed and filtered to measure the absolute abundance of every unique TCRbeta CDR3 rearrangement. For each sample, productive Simpson clonality was calculated by taking the square root of Simpson's diversity index across productive rearrangements. The source is immuneACCESS, and TCRdb retained only in-frame sequences with V and J called. Part of the clones is not carried over; for the studies checked, unresolved V genes explain less than half of this, and the remainder is unexplained. The V and J calls and clone size are taken from that table; D and trimming were inferred from the DNA. For this sample there are around 100,000 clones; 80% to 95% appear just once. The ten largest make up around 2.1% of the sample.

The chain uses TRBV7-8 and TRBJ2-7; the D gene is not confidently resolved. Sequenced material: peripheral blood. The sequence derives from a man aged 50 to 60 with active COVID-19. For the CDR3, the sequence is CASSLGGVPYEQYF. The DNA sequence is as follows: TGTGCCAGCAGCTTAGGAGGAGTTCCCTACGAGCAGTACTTC.